The clone carrying this T cell receptor beta chain was detected only a few times. TCRdb re-called the 5' RACE reads through MiXCR, storing one row per CDR3 protein. The top ten clones hold around a fifth of a sample with 200,000 to 300,000 distinct CDR3 sequences, around 17% of them seen once. This record belongs to a study of T-cell memory formation after mild COVID-19. Study background: For the most part, TCR clusters were specific to one donor.

This CDR3 comprises 15 residues. Germline CDR1 reads SGHVS; CDR2 reads FNYEAQ. With 1 base removed from V and 3 bases from J, the gap between germline ends came to 13 bases. Material for sequencing was PBMCs or a T cell subset sorted from them (not recorded which). This TCR derives from a man aged 18 to 30 who had mild COVID-19 (a few samples of this study predate the infection). Cell type and time point are not known. The chain has TRBV7-6 and TRBJ2-7; D is perhaps TRBD1 (5 bases). This chain's CDR3 is CASSLGDRLGYEQYF. In DNA form, the CDR3 reads TGTGCCAGCAGCTTAGGAGACAGATTGGGCTACGAGCAGTACTTC. The whole variable domain, remainder taken from reference TRBV7-6 and TRBJ2-7, is GAGVSQSPRYKVTKRGQDVALRCDPISGHVSLYWYRQALGQGPEFLTYFNYEAQQDKSGLPNDRFSAERPEGSISTLTIQRTEQRDSAMYRCASSLGDRLGYEQYFGPGTRLTVT.